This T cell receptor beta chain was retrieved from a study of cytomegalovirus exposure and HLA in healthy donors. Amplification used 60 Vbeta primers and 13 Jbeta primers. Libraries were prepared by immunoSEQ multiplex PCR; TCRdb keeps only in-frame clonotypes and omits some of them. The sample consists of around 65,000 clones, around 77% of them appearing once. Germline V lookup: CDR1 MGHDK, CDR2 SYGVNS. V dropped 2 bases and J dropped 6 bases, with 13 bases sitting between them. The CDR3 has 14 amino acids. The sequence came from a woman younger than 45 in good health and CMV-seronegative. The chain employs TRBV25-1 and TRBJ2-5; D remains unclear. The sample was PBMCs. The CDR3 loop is CASSEVARSQTQYF. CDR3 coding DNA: TGTGCCAGCAGTGAAGTAGCCCGAAGTCAGACCCAGTACTTC.